This TCR beta chain emerged from a study of blood T cell repertoires in COVID-19. Study background: Collection of acute and convalescent COVID-19 samples took place in the United States, Italy and Spain. From T cells, B-cell-depleted T cells, or PBMCs came the material, which was cDNA or gDNA.

The germline CDR1 and CDR2 sequences are MNHEY and SVGAGI. The CDR3 length is 14 residues. Trimming removed 5 bases from V and 1 base from J, with 9 bases in between. Methods used by the authors: Amplified reference gene primers provided the basis for estimating nucleated cell counts. The data were produced by immunoSEQ multiplex PCR, yet TCRdb's version contains in-frame clones alone and is incomplete. V and J calls and clone size come straight from that table; D and trimming were deduced from the DNA. The sample contains roughly 130,000 clones, roughly four fifths of which appear only once. Sequences were obtained from peripheral blood. This receptor was taken from a man older than 75 with acute or convalescent COVID-19. The V and J genes are TRBV6-5 and TRBJ1-5; no firm D call. CDR3 nucleotides: TGTGCCAGCAGTCCACTCCTAAGCAATCAGCCCCAGCATTTT. Translation gives CASSPLLSNQPQHF.